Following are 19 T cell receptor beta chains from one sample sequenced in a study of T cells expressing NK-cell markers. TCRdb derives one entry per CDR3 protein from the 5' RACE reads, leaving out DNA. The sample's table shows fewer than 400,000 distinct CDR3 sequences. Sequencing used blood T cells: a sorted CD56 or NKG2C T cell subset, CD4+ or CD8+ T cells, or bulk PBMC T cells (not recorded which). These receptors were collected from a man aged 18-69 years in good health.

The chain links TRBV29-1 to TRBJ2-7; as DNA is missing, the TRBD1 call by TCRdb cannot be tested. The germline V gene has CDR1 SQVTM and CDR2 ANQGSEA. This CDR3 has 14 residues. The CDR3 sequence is CSVDFGDRTYEQYF.

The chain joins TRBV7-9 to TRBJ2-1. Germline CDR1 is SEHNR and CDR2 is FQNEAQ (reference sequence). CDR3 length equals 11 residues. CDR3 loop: CASSIQEKQFF.

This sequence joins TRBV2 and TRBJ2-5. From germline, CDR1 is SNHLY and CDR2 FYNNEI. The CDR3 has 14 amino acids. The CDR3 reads CASSKQTIQETQYF.

The CDR3 loop reads CASSERDRNNQPQHF. This chain connects TRBV6-1 to TRBJ1-5; without DNA, the TCRdb call of TRBD1 cannot be checked. This CDR3 comprises 15 residues. CDR1 is MNHNS and CDR2 is SASEGT in the germline V gene.

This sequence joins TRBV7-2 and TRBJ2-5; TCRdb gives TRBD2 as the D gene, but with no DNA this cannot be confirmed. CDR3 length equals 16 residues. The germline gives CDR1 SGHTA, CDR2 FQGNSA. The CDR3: CASSFSSGGAFETQYF.

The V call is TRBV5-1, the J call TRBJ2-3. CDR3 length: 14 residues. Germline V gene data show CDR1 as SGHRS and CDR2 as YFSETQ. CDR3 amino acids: CASTVVGSSDTQYF.

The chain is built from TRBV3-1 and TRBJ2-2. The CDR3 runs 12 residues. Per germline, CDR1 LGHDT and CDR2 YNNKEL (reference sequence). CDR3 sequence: CASSPFPGELFF.

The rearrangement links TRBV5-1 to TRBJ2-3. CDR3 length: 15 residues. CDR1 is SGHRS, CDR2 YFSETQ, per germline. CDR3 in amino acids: CASSLVQASTDTQYF.

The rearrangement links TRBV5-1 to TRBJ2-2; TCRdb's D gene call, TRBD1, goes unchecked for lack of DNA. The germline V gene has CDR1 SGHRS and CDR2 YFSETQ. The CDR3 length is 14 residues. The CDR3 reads CASSGDPNTGELFF.

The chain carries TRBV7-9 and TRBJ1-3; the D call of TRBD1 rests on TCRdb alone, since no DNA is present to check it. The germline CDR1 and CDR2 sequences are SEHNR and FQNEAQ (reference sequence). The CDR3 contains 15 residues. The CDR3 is CASSQGTGGGNTIYF.

The CDR3 protein is CASSHGQGVSGANVLTF. The chain links TRBV19 to TRBJ2-6; TCRdb names TRBD1, which stays unverified in the absence of DNA. Germline lookup yields CDR1 LNHDA and CDR2 SQIVND (reference sequence). The CDR3 spans 17 residues. The entire variable domain, with the rest obtained from reference TRBV19 and TRBJ2-6, is as follows: DGGITQSPKYLFRKEGQNVTLSCEQNLNHDAMYWYRQDPGQGLRLIYYSQIVNDFQKGDIAEGYSVSREKKESFPLTVTSAQKNPTAFYLCASSHGQGVSGANVLTFGAGSRLTVL.

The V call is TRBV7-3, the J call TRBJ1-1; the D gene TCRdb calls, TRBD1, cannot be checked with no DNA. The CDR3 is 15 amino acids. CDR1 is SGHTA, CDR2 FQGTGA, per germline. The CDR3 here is CASSSMGTANTEAFF.

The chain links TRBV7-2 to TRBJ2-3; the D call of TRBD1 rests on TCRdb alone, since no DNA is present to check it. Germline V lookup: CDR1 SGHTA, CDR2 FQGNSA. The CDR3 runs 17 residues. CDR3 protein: CASSSRRRGARTDTQYF.

CDR3 loop: CASSQDPGLAGRQETQYF. The genes are TRBV3-1 and TRBJ2-5; the TCRdb call, TRBD2, lacks DNA for checking. Germline loops: CDR1 LGHDT, CDR2 YNNKEL (reference sequence). The CDR3 sequence is 18 residues long.

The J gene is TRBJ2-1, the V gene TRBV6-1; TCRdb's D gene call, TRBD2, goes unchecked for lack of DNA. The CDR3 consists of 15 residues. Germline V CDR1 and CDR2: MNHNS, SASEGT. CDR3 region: CASSEVSSGRNEQFF.

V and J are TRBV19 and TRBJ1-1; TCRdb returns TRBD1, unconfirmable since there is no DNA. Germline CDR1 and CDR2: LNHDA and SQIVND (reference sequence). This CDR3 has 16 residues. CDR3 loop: CASSTPTGTANTEAFF.

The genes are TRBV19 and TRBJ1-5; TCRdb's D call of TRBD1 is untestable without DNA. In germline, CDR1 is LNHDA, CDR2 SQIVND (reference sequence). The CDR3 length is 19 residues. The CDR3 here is CASTPFRGQYLRGGQPQHF.

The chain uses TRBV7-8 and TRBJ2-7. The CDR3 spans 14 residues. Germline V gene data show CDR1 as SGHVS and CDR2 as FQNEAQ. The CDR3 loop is CASSSFLGNYEQYF.

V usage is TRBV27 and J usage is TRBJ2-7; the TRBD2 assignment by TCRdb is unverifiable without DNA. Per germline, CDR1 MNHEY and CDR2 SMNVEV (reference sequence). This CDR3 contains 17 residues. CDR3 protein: CASSSGTLAGLSYEQYF.